This T cell receptor (beta chain) stems from a study of human T cells and chemical hapten exposure. TCRdb ran MiXCR on the RACE reads and lists one entry per CDR3 protein. The data hold 350,000 or so distinct CDR3 sequences, with approximately 6.3% observed a single time. Per the germline V gene, CDR1 is SEHNR and CDR2 is FQNEAQ (reference sequence). The CDR3 has 14 residues. Trimming took 5 bases from V and 7 from J, leaving 17 bases between them. Time point: patch test 1, 2 weeks after DPC sensitization. As to treatment: therapeutic diphenylcyclopropenone sensitization with weekly scalp DPC. Each patch test followed a blood draw.

This material consisted of whole blood, taken in connection with sensitization to the hapten diphenylcyclopropenone (DPC). This TCR was recovered from a young woman with alopecia areata. Some clones in this sample may be carry-over from other donors' samples. V gene TRBV7-9 combines with J gene TRBJ2-5; D is tentatively TRBD1 or TRBD2 (5 bases each). The CDR3 is CASSRDLPSGTQYF. The CDR3 coding sequence is TGTGCCAGCAGCCGGGACCTACCTTCTGGGACCCAGTACTTC. Using reference TRBV7-9 and TRBJ2-5 for the parts outside the CDR3, the full variable domain is DTGVSQNPRHKITKRGQNVTFRCDPISEHNRLYWYRQTLGQGPEFLTYFQNEAQLEKSRLLSDRFSAERPKGSFSTLEIQRTEQGDSAMYLCASSRDLPSGTQYFGPGTRLLVL.